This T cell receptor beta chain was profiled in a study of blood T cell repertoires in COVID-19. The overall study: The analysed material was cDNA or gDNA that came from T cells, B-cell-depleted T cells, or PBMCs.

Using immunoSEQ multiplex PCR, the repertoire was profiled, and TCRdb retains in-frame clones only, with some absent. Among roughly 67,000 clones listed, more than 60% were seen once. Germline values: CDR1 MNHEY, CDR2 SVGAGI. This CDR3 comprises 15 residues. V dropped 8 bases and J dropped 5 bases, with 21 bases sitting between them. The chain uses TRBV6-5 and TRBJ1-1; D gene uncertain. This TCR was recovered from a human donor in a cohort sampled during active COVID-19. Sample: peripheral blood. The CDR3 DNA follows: TGTGCCAGCGATGGTTCTCGGGGAGTTAGGACTGAAGCTTTCTTT. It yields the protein CASDGSRGVRTEAFF.